This T cell receptor beta chain is from a study of blood T cell repertoires in COVID-19. Study-wide background: Samples taken during acute and convalescent COVID-19 were collected in the United States, Italy and Spain. T cells, B-cell-depleted T cells, or PBMCs provided the cDNA or gDNA that served as material.

In the original processing: Amplification from reference gene primers served as the basis for estimated nucleated cell counts. Data came from immunoSEQ multiplex PCR; TCRdb stores just in-frame clones and leaves some out. From that table come the V and J calls and clone size; the DNA was used to work out D and trimming. The top ten clones hold roughly 7.3% of a sample with 100,000 or so clones, about 90% of them seen once. Germline V gives CDR1 MNHEY, CDR2 SVGAGI. This CDR3 region has 14 residues. V was cut by 8 bases and J by 3 bases, with 14 bases left in between. This receptor was identified in a man aged 30 to 45 in a cohort sampled during active COVID-19. What was sequenced was peripheral blood. The chain has TRBV6-5 and TRBJ1-5; tentative D call: TRBD1 (5 bases). CDR3 loop: CASGLTDFNQPQHF. DNA for the CDR3: TGTGCCAGCGGTTTGACAGACTTCAATCAGCCCCAGCATTTT.